Shown below are 17 T cell receptor beta chains from a single sample sequenced in a study of spatial heterogeneity in lung cancer. Time point of the sample: sample taken at primary tumor resection. The antigens these receptors bind are not known. Study outcomes and limitations: Expanded intratumoral alpha and beta TCR counts tracked tumor mutation counts.

TCRdb itself ran the 5' RACE reads through MiXCR, one entry per CDR3 protein. Among about 11,000 distinct CDR3 sequences listed, 4.5% to 6.5% were seen once. The starting material was lung tumor tissue, obtained at surgery. The receptor source for this set is a male donor with early-stage non-small cell lung cancer.

This clonotype has at least ten counts. This beta chain lies outside the target of a library built for alpha chains; its clone size means little. The V call is TRBV5-1, the J call TRBJ1-1, with D possibly TRBD1 on 5 matching bases. From germline, CDR1 is SGHRS and CDR2 YFSETQ. The CDR3 totals 15 residues. V shed 2 bases and J shed 5 bases, with 16 bases lying between them. The CDR3 DNA follows: TGCGCCAGCAGCTTCGGGGGATACGCGGGTACTGAAGCTTTCTTT. Residues: CASSFGGYAGTEAFF.

This clonotype counts as medium-sized. This beta chain is off target for a library built for alpha chains, so its abundance means little. V gene TRBV27 combines with J gene TRBJ1-5; D remains ambiguous. Germline lookup yields CDR1 MNHEY and CDR2 SMNVEV (reference sequence). The CDR3 covers 17 residues. V dropped 4 bases and J dropped 2 bases, with 18 bases sitting between them. This CDR3 reads CASSSGPAQRGNQPQHF. CDR3 nucleotides: TGTGCCAGCAGTTCAGGACCGGCCCAGAGGGGCAATCAGCCCCAGCATTTT.

This clonotype was seen at least ten times. Since the library was made to target alpha chains, this beta chain is a stray read and its abundance is not meaningful. This rearrangement joins TRBV28 to TRBJ2-7, with 10 nucleotides matching TRBD1. Germline V gene lookup returns CDR1 MDHEN and CDR2 SYDVKM. The V segment lost 8 bases and the J segment 2 bases; nucleotides outside the gene matches: 9. CDR3 size: 15 residues. The DNA for the CDR3 is TGTGCCAGCGTCCGGGACAGGGGTTCTACCTACGAGCAGTACTTC. It translates to CASVRDRGSTYEQYF. Full variable domain (remainder filled in from reference TRBV28 and TRBJ2-7): DVKVTQSSRYLVKRTGEKVFLECVQDMDHENMFWYRQDPGLGLRLIYFSYDVKMKEKGDIPEGYSVSREKKERFSLILESASTNQTSMYLCASVRDRGSTYEQYFGPGTRLTVT.

This clonotype was detected many times. The library was built for alpha chains, so this beta chain is an off-target read and its size means little. V and J are TRBV29-1 and TRBJ2-5; 7 positions agree with TRBD2. The junction had 8 bases not matched to a gene; V was cut back by 6 bases and J by 4 bases. The germline V gene encodes CDR1 SQVTM and CDR2 ANQGSEA. CDR3 length equals 13 residues. The CDR3 here is CSVGGWTSETQYF. CDR3 bases: TGCAGCGTCGGGGGGTGGACATCAGAGACCCAGTACTTC. Full variable domain (outside the CDR3, taken from reference TRBV29-1 and TRBJ2-5): SAVISQKPSRDICQRGTSLTIQCQVDSQVTMMFWYRQQPGQSLTLIATANQGSEATYESGFVIDKFPISRPNLTFSTLTVSNMSPEDSSIYLCSVGGWTSETQYFGPGTRLLVL.

This clonotype occurred many times. Being off target in a library aimed at alpha chains, this beta chain has a size of little meaning. The chain joins TRBV19 to TRBJ1-2; D uncertain. Trimming cost V 3 bases and J 4 bases, with 15 bases left between them. This CDR3 has 15 residues. The V gene's germline CDR1 is LNHDA and CDR2 SQIVND (reference sequence). The CDR3 region is CASSIGQTATYGYTF. The CDR3, as DNA: TGTGCCAGTAGTATTGGGCAGACCGCCACCTATGGCTACACCTTC. Based on the CDR3 plus reference TRBV19 and TRBJ1-2, the full variable domain is DGGITQSPKYLFRKEGQNVTLSCEQNLNHDAMYWYRQDPGQGLRLIYYSQIVNDFQKGDIAEGYSVSREKKESFPLTVTSAQKNPTAFYLCASSIGQTATYGYTFGSGTRLTVV.

This clonotype was detected many times. The library was built for alpha chains, so this beta chain is an off-target read and its size means little. The chain is built from TRBV3-1 and TRBJ1-1, with D uncertain. The CDR3 runs to 13 residues. In germline, CDR1 is LGHDT, CDR2 YNNKEL (reference sequence). V was shortened by 2 bases and J by 1 base, with 5 bases between the two germline ends. The CDR3, as DNA: TGTGCCAGCAGCCAATGGGGGAACACTGAAGCTTTCTTT. Amino acids: CASSQWGNTEAFF.

This clonotype was found many times. This beta chain is off target for a library built for alpha chains, so its abundance means little. The J gene is TRBJ2-5, the V gene TRBV28; TRBD2 agrees at 13 bases. V lost 5 bases to trimming and J lost 1 base; unmatched junction nucleotides: 4. Germline values: CDR1 MDHEN, CDR2 SYDVKM. The CDR3 runs to 16 residues. The CDR3 DNA reads as TGTGCCAGCAGTACGCGACTAGCGGGAGGCCAAGAGACCCAGTACTTC. It translates to CASSTRLAGGQETQYF.

Many counts were recorded for this clonotype. This beta chain lies outside the target of a library built for alpha chains; its clone size means little. V and J are TRBV20-1 and TRBJ2-5, with D uncertain. Trimming pared 3 bases from V and 9 bases from J, leaving 11 bases between. CDR1 and CDR2 from the germline V gene are DFQATT and SNEGSKA (reference sequence). The CDR3 runs to 11 residues. CDR3 nucleotide sequence: TGCAGTGCTAGCAGAGTCCCGGCCCAGTACTTC. Protein product: CSASRVPAQYF.

This clonotype was recorded at least ten times. The library was designed around alpha chains, so this beta chain is a stray read whose abundance carries little weight. The J gene is TRBJ1-6, the V gene TRBV12-3 or TRBV12-4; no firm D call. There are 15 residues in the CDR3. The V and J ends lost 5 bases and 6 bases respectively, with 14 bases between them. The CDR3 loop reads CASSGRPTGNSPLHF. The CDR3 DNA reads as TGTGCCAGCAGTGGAAGGCCGACCGGTAATTCACCCCTCCACTTT.

This clonotype counts as medium-sized. This beta chain is off target for a library built for alpha chains, so its abundance means little. The chain has TRBV12-3 or TRBV12-4 and TRBJ2-1; 10 nucleotides align to TRBD2. Losses at the gene ends were 6 bases for V and 5 bases for J; bases not matched to a gene: 7. The CDR3 is 15 residues long. Here the CDR3 reads CASRKTSGLNNEQFF. CDR3 sequence (DNA): TGTGCCAGCAGGAAGACTAGCGGGCTCAACAATGAGCAGTTCTTC.

This clonotype was recorded at least ten times. Because the library targeted alpha chains, this beta chain is an off-target read whose size means little. The rearrangement uses TRBV5-1 and TRBJ2-3; D is undetermined. Germline CDR1 and CDR2: SGHRS and YFSETQ. There are 15 residues in the CDR3. V was clipped by 6 bases and J by 6 bases, with 20 bases between them. CDR3 protein: CASKISVLSTDTQYF. The CDR3 DNA is TGCGCCAGCAAAATATCGGTGTTATCGACGGATACGCAGTATTTT.

Concerning this clonotype: Because the library targeted alpha chains, this beta chain is an off-target read whose size means little. The rearrangement uses TRBV29-1 and TRBJ1-5; TRBD1 matches 8 bases. Germline CDR1 is SQVTM and CDR2 is ANQGSEA. Trimming took 7 bases from V and 1 from J; bases not matched to a gene: 6. The CDR3 extends over 14 amino acids. The CDR3 DNA reads as TGCAGCGCGGCAACAGGGGGGAGCAATCAGCCCCAGCATTTT. This sequence encodes CSAATGGSNQPQHF.

This clonotype was observed many times. This beta chain is an unintended read in a library built for alpha chains; its size means little. V gene TRBV2 combines with J gene TRBJ2-1; D remains ambiguous. V lost 0 bases to trimming and J lost 7 bases, with 10 bases between them. This CDR3 has 14 residues. Germline CDR1 is SNHLY and CDR2 is FYNNEI. CDR3 protein: CASSEARRENEQFF. CDR3 DNA: TGTGCCAGCAGTGAAGCAAGGCGCGAGAATGAGCAGTTCTTC. Combining the CDR3 with reference TRBV2 and TRBJ2-1 gives the whole variable domain EPEVTQTPSHQVTQMGQEVILRCVPISNHLYFYWYRQILGQKVEFLVSFYNNEISEKSEIFDDQFSVERPDGSNFTLKIRSTKLEDSAMYFCASSEARRENEQFFGPGTRLTVL.

This clonotype showed up many times. Being off target in a library aimed at alpha chains, this beta chain has a size of little meaning. The V gene is TRBV7-3, the J gene TRBJ1-5; no definite D call. Germline V CDR1 and CDR2: SGHTA, FQGTGA. V was shortened by 2 bases and J by 6 bases, with 11 bases between the two germline ends. The CDR3 contains 14 residues. CDR3 sequence: CASSLFRRSQPQHF. The DNA of the CDR3 is TGTGCCAGCAGCTTATTCAGGCGCTCTCAGCCCCAGCATTTT.

In its sample, this clonotype is medium-sized (0.01 to 0.1%). This beta chain is a stray sequence in a library constructed for alpha chains; its clone size is not meaningful. The chain uses TRBV29-1 and TRBJ2-5; maybe TRBD1 (5 bases). The CDR3 is 12 residues long. Between the trimmed V and J ends, which lost 4 bases and 4 bases, there was a span of 10 bases. CDR1 and CDR2 from the germline V gene are SQVTM and ANQGSEA. The CDR3 loop is CSVGGHLETQYF. CDR3 nucleotide sequence: TGCAGCGTTGGAGGACATTTAGAGACCCAGTACTTC.

This clonotype was observed many times. This beta chain is a stray read from a library made for alpha chains; its abundance is not meaningful. The J gene is TRBJ2-3, the V gene TRBV5-6, with D maybe TRBD1 (5 bases). Germline lookup yields CDR1 SGHDT and CDR2 YYEEEE. The CDR3 runs to 14 residues. V lost 0 bases and J lost 2, with 7 bases in between. The CDR3 here is CASSLGQITDTQYF. CDR3 bases: TGTGCCAGCAGCTTGGGACAGATCACAGATACGCAGTATTTT. Looking up the rest from reference TRBV5-6 and TRBJ2-3 gives the full variable domain: DAGVTQSPTHLIKTRGQQVTLRCSPKSGHDTVSWYQQALGQGPQFIFQYYEEEERQRGNFPDRFSGHQFPNYSSELNVNALLLGDSALYLCASSLGQITDTQYFGPGTRLTVL.

This clonotype was seen many times. This beta chain lies outside the target of a library built for alpha chains; its clone size means little. CDR3 in amino acids: CASSSGTGIQPQHF. CDR3 nucleotide sequence: TGTGCCAGCAGTTCCGGGACAGGTATACAGCCCCAGCATTTT. This chain connects TRBV28 to TRBJ1-5; 8 bases are shared with TRBD1. Germline assignment: CDR1 MDHEN and CDR2 SYDVKM. The CDR3 totals 14 residues. Trimming took 4 bases from V and 7 from J; bases not matched to a gene: 6.